This entry lists 10 T cell receptor beta chains sequenced from one sample in a study of T cell repertoires in cytomegalovirus infection. These receptors have no identified antigens. TCRdb redid the calling of the reads with MiXCR, one entry per CDR3 protein. The data show some 500,000 distinct CDR3 sequences, around 40% seen once. Sequenced material: cultured PBMCs, taken from culture after CMV antigen stimulation. The receptors originated from a human donor in good health (CMV status not recorded). Some clones in this sample may be carry-over from other donors' samples.

The chain recombines TRBV19 with TRBJ1-2, with D possibly being TRBD1 (5 bases). Trimming stripped 3 bases from V and 2 bases from J, with 10 bases between. From germline, CDR1 is LNHDA and CDR2 SQIVND (reference sequence). This CDR3 comprises 14 residues. The CDR3 nucleotides are TGTGCCAGTAGTATGTCAGGGTGGAACTATGGCTACACCTTC. As protein: CASSMSGWNYGYTF. The full variable domain, completed using reference TRBV19 and TRBJ1-2, is DGGITQSPKYLFRKEGQNVTLSCEQNLNHDAMYWYRQDPGQGLRLIYYSQIVNDFQKGDIAEGYSVSREKKESFPLTVTSAQKNPTAFYLCASSMSGWNYGYTFGSGTRLTVV.

The chain carries TRBV29-1 and TRBJ2-2; 9 positions agree with TRBD2. The ends lost 4 bases at V and 6 bases at J; junction bases unmatched: 0. The V gene's germline CDR1 is SQVTM and CDR2 ANQGSEA. This CDR3 is 12 amino acids long. DNA of the CDR3: TGCAGCGTTGGACTAGCGGCCGGGGAGCTGTTTTTT. Residues: CSVGLAAGELFF.

The chain carries TRBV7-8 and TRBJ2-1; either TRBD1 or TRBD2 may supply D (5 bases each). The CDR3 spans 16 residues. V lost 7 bases, J lost 5 bases, and 21 bases lay in between. Germline CDR1 reads SGHVS; CDR2 reads FQNEAQ. In DNA form, the CDR3 reads TGTGCCAGCACAGGGAAGGGTAGAGGGGATGACAATGAGCAGTTCTTC. Protein sequence: CASTGKGRGDDNEQFF.

The chain is built from TRBV19 and TRBJ1-5, with TRBD1 as a possible D gene (5 bases). V lost 5 bases, J lost 9 bases, and 8 bases lay in between. The CDR3 is 11 residues long. Germline V lookup: CDR1 LNHDA, CDR2 SQIVND (reference sequence). The DNA for the CDR3 is TGTGCCAGTAGTGGGGGATGGCCCCAGCATTTT. Residues: CASSGGWPQHF.

This clonotype has more than one count but fewer than ten. This chain connects TRBV4-3 to TRBJ1-1, with a weak D call TRBD1 (6 bases). CDR3 length equals 15 residues. Germline V gene lookup returns CDR1 LGHNA and CDR2 YSLEER. V lost 1 base to trimming and J lost 4 bases, with 13 bases between them. The CDR3 DNA reads TGCGCCAGCAGCCAAGGGTCAGGGGAAGGCACTGAAGCTTTCTTT. Amino acids: CASSQGSGEGTEAFF.

The CDR3 loop reads CASRGGLQQADTQYF. In nucleotides, the CDR3 is TGTGCCAGCAGGGGGGGTTTGCAGCAGGCCGATACGCAGTATTTT. The chain employs TRBV5-5 and TRBJ2-3; D is perhaps TRBD2 (6 bases). CDR3 length: 15 amino acids. Germline V gene lookup returns CDR1 SGHKS and CDR2 YYEKEE (reference sequence). V gave up 5 bases and J gave up 6 bases, with 19 bases separating them.

This rearrangement joins TRBV12-3 or TRBV12-4 to TRBJ1-5; D uncertain. CDR3 length: 12 amino acids. The V and J ends lost 4 bases and 8 bases respectively, with 9 bases between them. Here the CDR3 DNA reads TGTGCCAGCAGTTCCCCCCTCAAGCCCCAGCATTTT. It is translated as CASSSPLKPQHF.

The V gene is TRBV28, the J gene TRBJ2-2; possibly TRBD2 for D (6 bases). The ends were cut back, 6 bases at V and 1 base at J, with 15 bases in the middle. Germline V gene sequence: CDR1 MDHEN, CDR2 SYDVKM. The CDR3 is made up of 16 amino acids. In DNA form, the CDR3 reads TGTGCCAGCAGCTTCGAGGGGACTGGGAACACCGGGGAGCTGTTTTTT. Translated: CASSFEGTGNTGELFF.

This clonotype was detected only a few times. The chain couples TRBV7-6 to TRBJ2-7; D is tentatively TRBD1 or TRBD2 (5 bases each). The CDR3 has 14 amino acids. Trimming took 1 base from V and 5 from J, leaving 12 bases between them. Per the germline V gene, CDR1 is SGHVS and CDR2 is FNYEAQ. For the CDR3, the DNA is TGTGCCAGCAGCTTAGTGGGACCCCTCAACGAGCAGTACTTC. Translating gives CASSLVGPLNEQYF.

The chain recombines TRBV19 with TRBJ2-1; 10 bases map to TRBD2. CDR1 and CDR2 (germline): LNHDA, SQIVND (reference sequence). With V trimmed by 5 bases and J by 6 bases, 10 bases remained unmatched. This CDR3 spans 16 amino acids. DNA of the CDR3: TGTGCCAGTAGTCCTAGCAGCAGCGGGAGGGCCAATGAGCAGTTCTTC. Translation: CASSPSSSGRANEQFF. The whole variable domain, filled in from reference TRBV19 and TRBJ2-1, reads DGGITQSPKYLFRKEGQNVTLSCEQNLNHDAMYWYRQDPGQGLRLIYYSQIVNDFQKGDIAEGYSVSREKKESFPLTVTSAQKNPTAFYLCASSPSSSGRANEQFFGPGTRLTVL.